This T cell receptor (beta chain) comes out of a study of human T cells and chemical hapten exposure. This clonotype was seen a handful of times. The CDR3 length is 14 residues. Trimming stripped 2 bases from V and 7 bases from J, with 13 bases between. Germline V lookup: CDR1 SGHRS, CDR2 YFSETQ. TCRdb ran MiXCR on the RACE reads and lists one entry per CDR3 protein. This sample yields roughly 39,000 distinct CDR3 sequences, of which roughly an eighth are seen a single time; 2% to 2.5% belongs to the top ten. Regarding time point: patch test 3, about 24 weeks after DPC sensitization. This sample's treatment: therapeutic diphenylcyclopropenone sensitization with weekly scalp DPC. Whole blood, unfractionated, served as the material for total RNA extraction.

The clonotype originates from a woman aged 40 to 49 with alopecia areata. Some clones in this sample may be carry-over from other donors' samples. V usage is TRBV5-1 and J usage is TRBJ2-1; maybe TRBD1 (6 bases). The sample consisted of whole blood, taken in connection with sensitization to the hapten diphenylcyclopropenone (DPC). The CDR3 nucleotides read TGCGCCAGCAGCTTAGGGGGAGAGAGGAATGAGCAGTTCTTC. As protein: CASSLGGERNEQFF.